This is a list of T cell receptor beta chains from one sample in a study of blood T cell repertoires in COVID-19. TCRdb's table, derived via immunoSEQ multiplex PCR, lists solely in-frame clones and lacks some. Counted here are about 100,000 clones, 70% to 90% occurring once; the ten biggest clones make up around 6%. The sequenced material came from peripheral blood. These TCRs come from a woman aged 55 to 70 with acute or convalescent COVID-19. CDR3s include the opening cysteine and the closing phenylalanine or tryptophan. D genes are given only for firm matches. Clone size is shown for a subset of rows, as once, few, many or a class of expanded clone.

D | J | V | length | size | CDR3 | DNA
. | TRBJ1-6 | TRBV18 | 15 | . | CASSPSRTANSPLHF | TGTGCCAGCTCGCCATCCCGGACAGCCAATTCACCCCTCCACTTT
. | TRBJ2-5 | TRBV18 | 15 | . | CASSPTPHSQETQYF | TGTGCCAGCTCACCAACGCCTCATAGCCAAGAGACCCAGTACTTC
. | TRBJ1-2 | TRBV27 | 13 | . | CASSLQEGYGYTF | TGTGCCAGCAGTCTCCAGGAGGGCTATGGCTACACCTTC
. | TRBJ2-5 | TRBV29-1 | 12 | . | CSVKLSQETQYF | TGCAGCGTTAAACTCTCCCAAGAGACCCAGTACTTC
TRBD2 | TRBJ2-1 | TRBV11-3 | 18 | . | CASSPISSGRSSYNEQFF | TGTGCCAGCAGTCCTATCTCTAGCGGGAGGAGCTCCTACAATGAGCAGTTCTTC
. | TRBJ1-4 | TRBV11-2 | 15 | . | CASSLVWGGHEKLFF | TGTGCCAGCAGCTTAGTGTGGGGAGGGCATGAAAAACTGTTTTTT
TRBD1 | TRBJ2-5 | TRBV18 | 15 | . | CASSRDRAPGETQYF | TGTGCCAGCTCACGTGACAGGGCCCCGGGAGAGACCCAGTACTTC
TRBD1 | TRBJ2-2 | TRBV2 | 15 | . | CASSDGQGRPGELFF | TGTGCCAGCAGTGACGGACAGGGACGCCCCGGGGAGCTGTTTTTT
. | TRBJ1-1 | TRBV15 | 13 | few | CATSFAVGTEAFF | TGTGCCACCAGCTTTGCGGTTGGCACTGAAGCTTTCTTT
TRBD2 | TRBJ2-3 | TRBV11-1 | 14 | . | CASSRTSLADTQYF | TGTGCCAGCAGCCGGACTAGTCTGGCAGATACGCAGTATTTT
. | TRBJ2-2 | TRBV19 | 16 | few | CASSIKRDWNTGELFF | TGTGCCAGTAGTATAAAACGGGATTGGAACACCGGGGAGCTGTTTTTT
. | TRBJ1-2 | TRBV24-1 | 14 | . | CATSDYRANYGYTF | TGTGCCACCAGTGATTACAGGGCTAACTATGGCTACACCTTC
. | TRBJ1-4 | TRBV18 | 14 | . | CASSPNQGTEKLFF | TGTGCCAGCTCACCAAACCAGGGTACCGAAAAACTGTTTTTT
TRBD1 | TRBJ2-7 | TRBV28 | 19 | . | CASSLPQGEVYPSSYEQYF | TGTGCCAGCAGTTTACCACAGGGGGAAGTTTATCCGAGCTCCTACGAGCAGTACTTC
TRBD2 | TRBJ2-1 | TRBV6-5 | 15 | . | CAGQEGPSGSGEQFF | TGTGCCGGTCAAGAGGGTCCTAGCGGGAGCGGGGAGCAGTTCTTC
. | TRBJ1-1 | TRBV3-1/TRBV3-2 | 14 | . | CASSQGGGSTEAFF | TGTGCCAGCAGCCAAGGGGGCGGTTCCACTGAAGCTTTCTTT
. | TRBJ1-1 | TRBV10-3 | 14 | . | CAISEGRGGTEAFF | TGTGCCATCAGTGAGGGGAGGGGCGGCACTGAAGCTTTCTTT
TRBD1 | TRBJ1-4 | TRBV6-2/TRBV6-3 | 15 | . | CASSYSDRSNEKLFF | TGTGCCAGCAGTTACTCGGACAGGAGTAATGAAAAACTGTTTTTT
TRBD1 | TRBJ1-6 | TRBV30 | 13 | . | CAARDSGNSPLHF | TGTGCCGCAAGGGACAGCGGGAATTCACCCCTCCACTTT
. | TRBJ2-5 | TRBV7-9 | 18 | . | CASSLSTGRGRNQETQYF | TGTGCCAGCAGCTTAAGTACAGGGAGGGGACGGAACCAAGAGACCCAGTACTTC
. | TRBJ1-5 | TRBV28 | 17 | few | CASTPYPRAFSNQPQHF | TGTGCCAGCACCCCGTATCCCAGGGCCTTTAGCAATCAGCCCCAGCATTTT
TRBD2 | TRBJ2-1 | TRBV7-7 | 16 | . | CASSPGAGGPANEQFF | TGTGCTAGCAGCCCAGGGGCGGGAGGGCCGGCCAATGAGCAGTTCTTC
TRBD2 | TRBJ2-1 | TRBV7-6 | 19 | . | CASSSRLAGGLGSYNEQFF | TGTGCCAGCAGCTCTCGACTAGCGGGAGGGTTGGGGTCCTACAATGAGCAGTTCTTC
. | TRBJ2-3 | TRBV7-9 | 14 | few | CASSLLGSTDTQYF | TGTGCCAGCAGCTTACTCGGGAGCACAGATACGCAGTATTTT